The 32 T cell receptor beta chains below were found in one sample sequenced in a study of shared clonotypes between healthy human individuals. TCRdb's table, derived via immunoSEQ multiplex PCR, lists solely in-frame clones and lacks some. The data contain about 1 million clones, approximately 68% of them seen just once; the ten biggest clones take up about 1.5%. The sample consisted of memory CD4+ T cells sorted from blood. Subset in this sample: CD45RA-negative fraction. These receptors all stem from a man aged 18 to 30 in good health.

The chain combines TRBV11-2 with TRBJ2-1; TRBD1 aligns across 8 bases. This CDR3 is built from 14 residues. Germline assignment: CDR1 SGHAT and CDR2 FQNNGV. Germline trimming cut 6 bases from V and 6 bases from J; bases unmatched to any gene: 7. The CDR3 nucleotides read TGTGCCAGCAGGGGACAGGCTGAAGGCAATGAGCAGTTCTTC. It encodes CASRGQAEGNEQFF.

This clone was found many times. This chain connects TRBV10-3 to TRBJ2-7, with TRBD1 matching 7 bases. Germline V gene lookup returns CDR1 ENHRY and CDR2 SYGVKD. This CDR3 is built from 14 residues. The J segment lost 6 bases and the V segment lost 0 bases, leaving 5 bases of the junction unmatched. The CDR3 here is CAISESINRGEQYF. The CDR3 DNA is TGTGCCATCAGTGAGTCGATAAACAGGGGCGAGCAGTACTTC.

This chain links TRBV5-8 with TRBJ2-7; 8 nucleotides line up with TRBD2. This CDR3 region has 13 residues. Looked up from germline, CDR1 is SGHTS and CDR2 is YDEGEE. V gave up 0 bases and J gave up 6 bases; unmatched junction bases: 2. In nucleotides, the CDR3 is TGTGCCAGCAGCTTGGTGGGACTAGGCGAGCAGTACTTC. Amino acids: CASSLVGLGEQYF.

This clone came up many times. This chain connects TRBV28 to TRBJ2-5; TRBD1 matches 8 bases. This CDR3 region has 14 residues. Germline-derived CDR1 and CDR2 are MDHEN and SYDVKM. V was clipped by 7 bases and J by 2 bases; unmatched bases: 6. As DNA, the CDR3 is TGTGCCAGCATTCCAGGGGGCAAGCAAGAGACCCAGTACTTC. Encoded protein: CASIPGGKQETQYF.

The chain has TRBV11-2 and TRBJ1-1; TRBD1 matches at 9 bases. CDR1 is SGHAT, CDR2 FQNNGV, per germline. The V and J ends lost 4 bases and 1 base, in that order; junction bases with no gene match: 7. The CDR3 has 16 residues. CDR3 sequence (DNA): TGTGCCAGCAGCTATAGTGGGACAGGGCGGAACACTGAAGCTTTCTTT. Its translation: CASSYSGTGRNTEAFF.

The V call is TRBV7-9, the J call TRBJ2-5, with 13 bases matching TRBD2. With 5 bases clipped from V and 2 bases from J, the junction kept 8 bases outside the gene matches. The germline CDR1 and CDR2 sequences are SEHNR and FQNEAQ (reference sequence). The CDR3 has 17 amino acids. CDR3 sequence reads: CASSRWTSGGAQETQYF. The CDR3, as DNA: TGTGCCAGCAGCCGATGGACTAGCGGGGGCGCACAAGAGACCCAGTACTTC.

This clone was picked up a small number of times. CDR3 in amino acids: CASSPIQGFLYNEQFF. CDR3 bases: TGTGCCAGCAGCCCGATACAGGGTTTCCTCTACAATGAGCAGTTCTTC. The chain employs TRBV5-8 and TRBJ2-1; tentatively, D is TRBD1 (6 bases). The germline CDR1 and CDR2 sequences are SGHTS and YDEGEE. The CDR3 has 16 residues. V was pared by 4 bases and J by 3 bases, with 17 bases between.

This clone was detected only once. This chain connects TRBV14 to TRBJ1-2; D might be TRBD1 (5 bases). The CDR3 contains 14 residues. Germline V lookup: CDR1 SGHDN, CDR2 FVKESK. Trimming cost V 2 bases and J 4 bases, with 11 bases left between them. For the CDR3, the DNA is TGTGCCAGCAGCCAACAGGGCACATCCTATGGCTACACCTTC. Protein sequence: CASSQQGTSYGYTF.

This clone was seen more than once but under ten times. The CDR3 spells CASSFYPMNTEAFF. The CDR3, as DNA: TGTGCCAGCAGCTTTTATCCGATGAACACTGAAGCTTTCTTT. The chain employs TRBV7-9 and TRBJ1-1; D is undetermined. Deletions cut 3 bases from V and 0 bases from J, with 8 bases between. Germline V gene sequence: CDR1 SEHNR, CDR2 FQNEAQ (reference sequence). The CDR3 totals 14 residues.

This chain links TRBV6-6 with TRBJ2-7; TRBD2 matches 7 bases. The CDR3 has 15 amino acids. J was trimmed by 4 bases and V by 4 bases; bases with no gene match: 10. The germline V gene encodes CDR1 MNHNY and CDR2 SVGAGI (reference sequence). Written as DNA, the CDR3 is TGTGCCAGCAGTTCTTCTAGCGGAGGAAAATACGAGCAGTACTTC. Residues: CASSSSSGGKYEQYF.

The V gene is TRBV27, the J gene TRBJ2-7, with a tentative D call TRBD2 (5 bases). The CDR3 extends over 16 amino acids. Germline-derived CDR1 and CDR2 are MNHEY and SMNVEV (reference sequence). V was shortened by 5 bases and J by 5 bases, with 22 bases between the two germline ends. Written as DNA, the CDR3 is TGTGCCAGCAGTCCCTCGGTGGGAGAGGGAAGCCACGAGCAGTACTTC. Protein product: CASSPSVGEGSHEQYF.

This sequence joins TRBV30 and TRBJ1-1; 10 bases match TRBD1. The CDR3 contains 13 residues. The germline V gene has CDR1 GTSNPN and CDR2 SVGIG (reference sequence). After removal of 5 bases from V and 3 bases from J, the junction contained 3 bases not matched to a gene. The CDR3, as DNA: TGTGCCTGGGGGGACAGGGGAGACACTGAAGCTTTCTTT. Translated, it gives CAWGDRGDTEAFF.

This clone has a count of ten or more. The chain carries TRBV11-3 and TRBJ1-5; D unresolved. Trimming left V 3 bases short and J 0 bases short, with 9 bases between. Germline V gene data show CDR1 as SGHNT and CDR2 as YENEEA. CDR3 length equals 15 residues. The CDR3 sequence: CASSFIHISNQPQHF. CDR3 DNA: TGTGCCAGCAGCTTTATACATATTAGCAATCAGCCCCAGCATTTT. The variable domain in full, with the rest retrieved from reference TRBV11-3 and TRBJ1-5, is EAGVVQSPRYKIIEKKQPVAFWCNPISGHNTLYWYLQNLGQGPELLIRYENEEAVDDSQLPKDRFSAERLKGVDSTLKIQPAELGDSAVYLCASSFIHISNQPQHFGDGTRLSIL.

The chain is built from TRBV7-2 and TRBJ2-4, with D uncertain. Germline-derived CDR1 and CDR2 are SGHTA and FQGNSA. CDR3 length: 16 residues. The germline V and J ends were trimmed by 2 bases and 0 bases, with 11 bases remaining between them. CDR3 DNA: TGTGCCAGCAGCTTAAGTTTGCAGCTAGCCAAAAACATTCAGTACTTC. As protein: CASSLSLQLAKNIQYF.

About this clone: Other DNA sequences in the sample encode the same CDR3. The chain employs TRBV29-1 and TRBJ2-5; 8 nucleotides line up with TRBD1. Germline V gene lookup returns CDR1 SQVTM and CDR2 ANQGSEA. V dropped 6 bases and J dropped 2; count of bases not matched to a gene: 8. The CDR3 totals 14 residues. In nucleotides, the CDR3 is TGCAGCGTCGCATCTGGGACAGGACAAGAGACCCAGTACTTC. Translation: CSVASGTGQETQYF. The whole variable domain, remainder taken from reference TRBV29-1 and TRBJ2-5, is SAVISQKPSRDICQRGTSLTIQCQVDSQVTMMFWYRQQPGQSLTLIATANQGSEATYESGFVIDKFPISRPNLTFSTLTVSNMSPEDSSIYLCSVASGTGQETQYFGPGTRLLVL.

At least ten counts were recorded for this clone. The chain couples TRBV10-1 to TRBJ1-4; D is uncertain. V lost 5 bases and J lost 0, with 13 bases in between. Germline CDR1 reads WNHNN; CDR2 reads SYGVQD (reference sequence). The CDR3 length is 16 residues. CDR3 nucleotide sequence: TGCGCCAGCAGTTCGGGCACCGATGCAACTAATGAAAAACTGTTTTTT. As protein: CASSSGTDATNEKLFF.

This chain links TRBV10-3 with TRBJ1-2; D is unresolved. The CDR3 spans 13 residues. Germline V gene lookup returns CDR1 ENHRY and CDR2 SYGVKD. Trimming shortened V by 4 bases and J by 6 bases, and 12 bases separated the two germline ends. CDR3 loop: CAISVRSADGYTF. CDR3 coding DNA: TGTGCCATCAGTGTCCGGAGCGCCGATGGCTACACCTTC.

V is TRBV9 and J is TRBJ1-2; TRBD1 agrees at 11 bases. Germline CDR1 and CDR2: SGDLS and YYNGEE. The length of the CDR3 is 15 residues. The junction had 4 bases not matched to a gene; V was cut back by 2 bases and J by 4 bases. CDR3 sequence (DNA): TGTGCCAGCAGCGTGGGACAGGGGGGCATCTATGGCTACACCTTC. It translates to CASSVGQGGIYGYTF.

Concerning this clone: Other DNA sequences in this specimen translate into the identical CDR3. The chain recombines TRBV27 with TRBJ1-1; 8 nucleotides agree with TRBD1. The length of the CDR3 is 14 residues. CDR1 is MNHEY and CDR2 is SMNVEV in the germline V gene (reference sequence). V gave up 2 bases and J gave up 5 bases; unmatched junction bases: 4. The CDR3 region is CASSLGQGGTEAFF. The CDR3 DNA reads as TGTGCCAGCAGTTTAGGACAGGGTGGGACTGAAGCTTTCTTT.

This clone was counted a single time. This sequence joins TRBV6-5 and TRBJ1-5; no clear D gene. V lost 7 bases to trimming and J lost 6 bases, with 13 bases between them. The CDR3 sequence is 13 residues long. Per germline, CDR1 MNHEY and CDR2 SVGAGI. For the CDR3, the DNA is TGTGCCAGCAAACCCGGTCGGAGTCAGCCCCAGCATTTT. The encoded protein is CASKPGRSQPQHF.

Worth noting for this clone: This same CDR3 is encoded by further DNA sequences in the sample. This sequence joins TRBV7-2 and TRBJ2-6; D uncertain. CDR1 SGHTA and CDR2 FQGNSA come from the germline V gene. This CDR3 is built from 16 residues. V was pared by 1 base and J by 0 bases, with 7 bases between. CDR3 region: CASSLVRSSGANVLTF. In DNA form, the CDR3 reads TGTGCCAGCAGCTTAGTACGGAGCTCTGGGGCCAACGTCCTGACTTTC.

This rearrangement joins TRBV5-6 to TRBJ1-5; a weak D match, TRBD1 (5 bases). The V gene's germline CDR1 is SGHDT and CDR2 YYEEEE. This CDR3 has 15 amino acids. V was pared by 1 base and J by 7 bases, with 15 bases between. The CDR3 spells CASSLYGGDGQPQHF. CDR3 DNA: TGTGCCAGCAGCTTGTACGGCGGGGACGGCCAGCCCCAGCATTTT.

V is TRBV7-2 and J is TRBJ2-5, with 7 bases that match TRBD2. J lost 3 bases, V lost 2 bases, and 6 bases had no gene match. This CDR3 comprises 15 residues. Germline V gene lookup returns CDR1 SGHTA and CDR2 FQGNSA. The CDR3 protein is CASSLLLAEEETQYF. CDR3 sequence (DNA): TGTGCCAGCAGCTTACTTCTAGCGGAGGAAGAGACCCAGTACTTC.

As concerns this clone: Different DNA sequences within this sample yield the same CDR3. The chain couples TRBV5-4 to TRBJ2-5; the D is unclear. Germline CDR1 reads SGHNT; CDR2 reads YYREEE (reference sequence). The V end was cut by 0 bases, the J end by 1 base, with 4 bases between. The CDR3 consists of 13 residues. The DNA for the CDR3 is TGTGCCAGCAGCTTGGGTCTCCAAGAGACCCAGTACTTC. This codes for CASSLGLQETQYF.

This chain joins TRBV6-5 and TRBJ1-3, with D perhaps matching TRBD1 (6 bases). Germline CDR1 MNHEY, CDR2 SVGAGI. This CDR3 spans 14 amino acids. Trimming stripped 5 bases from V and 0 bases from J, with 8 bases between. The chain's CDR3 is CASSRTASGNTIYF. In DNA, the CDR3 is TGTGCCAGCAGTCGGACAGCCTCTGGAAACACCATATATTTT.

The chain links TRBV7-8 to TRBJ2-3, with 9 nucleotides matching TRBD1. The CDR3 contains 15 residues. Germline V gives CDR1 SGHVS, CDR2 FQNEAQ. Trimming at V came to 5 bases and at J to 4 bases, leaving 7 bases not matched to a gene. The CDR3 is CASSARTGAPDTQYF. Written as DNA, the CDR3 is TGTGCCAGCAGCGCACGGACAGGGGCCCCAGATACGCAGTATTTT.

The chain is built from TRBV7-2 and TRBJ1-2; the D is unclear. The length of the CDR3 is 13 residues. V was cut by 4 bases and J by 7 bases, with 13 bases left in between. The germline gives CDR1 SGHTA, CDR2 FQGNSA. This chain's CDR3 is CASSSDGFGGYTF. The DNA of the CDR3 is TGTGCCAGCAGCTCCGACGGGTTCGGTGGCTACACCTTC.

This clone was counted once. The chain uses TRBV2 and TRBJ1-6; TRBD1 matches 9 bases. The V and J ends lost 7 bases and 14 bases, in that order; junction bases with no gene match: 12. This CDR3 contains 14 residues. Germline CDR1 and CDR2: SNHLY and FYNNEI. The chain's CDR3 is CASTTLSGTGTLHF. CDR3 in DNA: TGTGCCAGCACCACCTTGTCTGGGACAGGGACCCTCCACTTT.

The chain uses TRBV19 and TRBJ1-3; TRBD1 matches at 9 bases. This CDR3 has 17 residues. V lost 1 base, J lost 4 bases, and 8 bases stayed unmatched. Germline CDR1 reads LNHDA; CDR2 reads SQIVND (reference sequence). CDR3 nucleotide sequence: TGTGCCAGTAGTATAGCCGGGACAGGGCTTTCCGGAAACACCATATATTTT. This gives the protein CASSIAGTGLSGNTIYF.

This clone has a single count. The rearrangement uses TRBV11-2 and TRBJ2-7; 8 bases map to TRBD2. The CDR3 length is 14 residues. Trimming took 3 bases from V and 4 from J; bases not matched to a gene: 5. Germline lookup yields CDR1 SGHAT and CDR2 FQNNGV. The CDR3: CASSLGTRGYEQYF. DNA for the CDR3: TGTGCCAGCAGCTTGGGGACTAGGGGATACGAGCAGTACTTC. Together with reference TRBV11-2 and TRBJ2-7, the CDR3 gives the full variable domain: EAGVAQSPRYKIIEKRQSVAFWCNPISGHATLYWYQQILGQGPKLLIQFQNNGVVDDSQLPKDRFSAERLKGVDSTLKIQPAKLEDSAVYLCASSLGTRGYEQYFGPGTRLTVT.

This chain joins TRBV2 and TRBJ2-7; maybe TRBD2 (5 bases). Germline V gene lookup returns CDR1 SNHLY and CDR2 FYNNEI. The CDR3 consists of 14 residues. V was trimmed by 2 bases and J by 0 bases, leaving 8 bases between them. The CDR3: CASSERTSSYEQYF. CDR3 bases: TGTGCCAGCAGTGAAAGAACTAGCTCCTACGAGCAGTACTTC.

The chain couples TRBV15 to TRBJ1-6; possible D gene TRBD1, 5 bases. This CDR3 is built from 17 residues. Trimming took off 0 bases at V and 1 base at J, with 10 bases between the two ends. The germline V gene encodes CDR1 LNHNV and CDR2 YYDKDF (reference sequence). Here the CDR3 DNA reads TGTGCCACCAGCAGAGATCGGTCAGGGTCCTATAATTCACCCCTCCACTTT. It translates to CATSRDRSGSYNSPLHF.